Below, 18 T cell receptor beta chains from the same sample are listed, as sequenced in a study of control samples from healthy donors and cancer patients. Generated by immunoSEQ multiplex PCR, the TCRdb table keeps only in-frame clones and is missing some. Seen here are 100,000 to 150,000 clones, around nine tenths observed once, and the top ten hold 5.5%. Specimen: blood. The origin of the receptors is a man aged 18 to 29 in good health.

This sequence joins TRBV7-2 and TRBJ2-2, with 9 bases matching TRBD1. The germline gives CDR1 SGHTA, CDR2 FQGNSA. The CDR3 totals 15 residues. V was clipped by 5 bases and J by 7 bases; unmatched bases: 8. The CDR3 bases are TGTGCCAGCAGCCCCCGGACAGGGGACTTCGGGGAGCTGTTTTTT. The encoded protein is CASSPRTGDFGELFF.

The rearrangement uses TRBV20-1 and TRBJ2-5; D is unresolved. The germline V gene has CDR1 DFQATT and CDR2 SNEGSKA (reference sequence). The V and J ends lost 3 bases and 5 bases respectively, with 19 bases between them. CDR3 length equals 15 residues. This chain's CDR3 is CSASRVTALWETQYF. As DNA, the CDR3 is TGCAGTGCTAGTAGGGTGACTGCCCTATGGGAGACCCAGTACTTC.

DNA of the CDR3: TGTGCCGGTTCGGGGGGGCCTGGAAACACCATATATTTT. Protein product: CAGSGGPGNTIYF. This chain connects TRBV2 to TRBJ1-3, with D tentatively TRBD1 (6 bases). The CDR3 extends over 13 amino acids. Trimming took 11 bases from V and 2 from J, leaving 13 bases between them. CDR1 SNHLY and CDR2 FYNNEI come from the germline V gene.

The chain couples TRBV19 to TRBJ1-5; D may be TRBD1 (5 bases). The V end was cut by 6 bases, the J end by 7 bases, with 19 bases between. CDR3 length: 15 amino acids. From germline, CDR1 is LNHDA and CDR2 SQIVND (reference sequence). CDR3 sequence (DNA): TGTGCCAGTAGAGATTGGGCCGGGGGGGTGCAGCCCCAGCATTTT. This sequence encodes CASRDWAGGVQPQHF.

V and J are TRBV24-1 and TRBJ2-5; 9 bases agree with TRBD2. With 5 bases clipped from V and 5 bases from J, the junction kept 8 bases outside the gene matches. Looked up from germline, CDR1 is KGHDR and CDR2 is SFDVKD. CDR3 length: 15 residues. CDR3 DNA: TGTGCCACCAGTGCTATGGCGGGGGGGAAGGAGACCCAGTACTTC. Encoded protein: CATSAMAGGKETQYF.

In DNA, the CDR3 is TGTGCCAGCAGCGTACTCCCCGGGACAGTCTTAACAGATACGCAGTATTTT. Translation gives CASSVLPGTVLTDTQYF. The V call is TRBV9, the J call TRBJ2-3; 7 bases match TRBD1. Germline-derived CDR1 and CDR2 are SGDLS and YYNGEE. This CDR3 comprises 17 residues. V was pared by 1 base and J by 3 bases, with 11 bases of the junction left unmatched. Variable domain in full (rest from reference TRBV9 and TRBJ2-3): DSGVTQTPKHLITATGQRVTLRCSPRSGDLSVYWYQQSLDQGLQFLIQYYNGEERAKGNILERFSAQQFPDLHSELNLSSLELGDSALYFCASSVLPGTVLTDTQYFGPGTRLTVL.

The gene calls are TRBV5-1 and TRBJ2-2, with D hard to call. This CDR3 region has 14 residues. Germline lookup yields CDR1 SGHRS and CDR2 YFSETQ. The V gene lost 4 bases and the J gene lost 0 bases, with 7 bases spanning the gap. CDR3 amino acids: CASSMGSNTGELFF. The CDR3 DNA reads as TGCGCCAGCAGCATGGGATCGAACACCGGGGAGCTGTTTTTT.

The rearrangement joins TRBV9 to TRBJ1-6, with TRBD1 matching over 8 bases. The CDR3 consists of 13 residues. Trimming took 3 bases from V and 9 from J; bases not matched to a gene: 2. Germline CDR1 reads SGDLS; CDR2 reads YYNGEE. The CDR3 DNA is TGTGCCAGCAGCGCGGACAGGGTTTCACCCCTCCACTTT. It encodes CASSADRVSPLHF.

As for this clone: The same CDR3 also results from other DNA sequences found in this sample. The V call is TRBV24-1, the J call TRBJ2-2; the D is unclear. This CDR3 has 13 amino acids. Germline-derived CDR1 and CDR2 are KGHDR and SFDVKD. The germline V and J ends were trimmed by 4 bases and 0 bases, with 2 bases remaining between them. CDR3 sequence reads: CATSDPNTGELFF. The DNA of the CDR3 is TGTGCCACCAGTGACCCGAACACCGGGGAGCTGTTTTTT.

This chain links TRBV5-4 with TRBJ2-3; TRBD2 agrees at 11 bases. The V gene's germline CDR1 is SGHNT and CDR2 YYREEE (reference sequence). This CDR3 spans 16 amino acids. Trimming removed 0 bases from V and 4 bases from J; junction bases left unmatched: 4. CDR3 sequence: CASSLDSGGAADTQYF. Written as DNA, the CDR3 is TGTGCCAGCAGCTTGGATAGCGGGGGGGCCGCAGATACGCAGTATTTT.

This chain joins TRBV11-2 and TRBJ1-1; TRBD1 aligns across 7 bases. The V gene end was trimmed by 1 base and the J gene end by 7 bases; junction bases not matched to a gene: 3. The germline gives CDR1 SGHAT, CDR2 FQNNGV. This CDR3 contains 13 residues. The CDR3 DNA sequence: TGTGCCAGCAGCTTAGTAGGGGGCGGTGAAGCTTTCTTT. This encodes CASSLVGGGEAFF.

In DNA, the CDR3 is TGTGCCAGCAGCCAAGAAAACTCAGGGAGGAGGCAGTATTTT. Its translation: CASSQENSGRRQYF. The chain employs TRBV14 and TRBJ2-3; tentative D call: TRBD2 (6 bases). Per germline, CDR1 SGHDN and CDR2 FVKESK. Trimming removed 0 bases at V and 11 bases at J, with 15 bases between. The CDR3 is 14 residues long.

The chain is built from TRBV5-6 and TRBJ1-2; D remains ambiguous. The germline gives CDR1 SGHDT, CDR2 YYEEEE. The CDR3 has 14 amino acids. V was clipped by 3 bases and J by 4 bases, with 13 bases between them. CDR3 residues: CASSSGVKTYGYTF. The CDR3 coding sequence is TGTGCCAGCAGCTCCGGGGTAAAAACCTATGGCTACACCTTC. The entire variable domain, with the rest obtained from reference TRBV5-6 and TRBJ1-2, is as follows: DAGVTQSPTHLIKTRGQQVTLRCSPKSGHDTVSWYQQALGQGPQFIFQYYEEEERQRGNFPDRFSGHQFPNYSSELNVNALLLGDSALYLCASSSGVKTYGYTFGSGTRLTVV.

This chain connects TRBV9 to TRBJ2-7; TRBD1 matches at 9 bases. Trimming removed 0 bases from V and 4 bases from J; junction bases left unmatched: 5. The CDR3 loop spans 15 amino acids. Per the germline V gene, CDR1 is SGDLS and CDR2 is YYNGEE. The CDR3 region is CASSVGGQGGYEQYF. The CDR3 DNA reads as TGTGCCAGCAGCGTAGGGGGACAGGGCGGGTACGAGCAGTACTTC.

The CDR3 bases are TGTGCCACCAGTGATAACGGACTAGCGGGGGGAATCACCGGGGAGCTGTTTTTT. It codes for CATSDNGLAGGITGELFF. This chain links TRBV24-1 with TRBJ2-2; 14 nucleotides agree with TRBD2. Trimming removed 3 bases from V and 4 bases from J; junction bases left unmatched: 6. Germline-derived CDR1 and CDR2 are KGHDR and SFDVKD. The CDR3 extends over 18 amino acids.

The CDR3, as DNA: TGTGCCAGCAGTTTGGGCCCCTCCTACGAGCAGTACTTC. Translated, it gives CASSLGPSYEQYF. The V call is TRBV6-5, the J call TRBJ2-7; D remains unclear. CDR3 length: 13 amino acids. The germline CDR1 and CDR2 sequences are MNHEY and SVGAGI. V lost 4 bases, J lost 0 bases, and 7 bases lay in between.

V is TRBV5-5 and J is TRBJ2-6, with D unresolved. Germline lookup yields CDR1 SGHKS and CDR2 YYEKEE (reference sequence). The V gene lost 2 bases and the J gene lost 0 bases, with 12 bases spanning the gap. The CDR3 covers 17 residues. CDR3 in DNA: TGTGCCAGCAGCTTTGGCATCCTCCCCTCTGGGGCCAACGTCCTGACTTTC. It yields the protein CASSFGILPSGANVLTF.

The V call is TRBV11-3, the J call TRBJ1-1; perhaps TRBD1 as D (5 bases). Germline CDR1 and CDR2: SGHNT and YENEEA. Trimming removed 2 bases at V and 8 bases at J, with 12 bases between. The CDR3 sequence is 13 residues long. The CDR3 DNA is TGTGCCAGCAGCTTATCCCCGGGGCGAGAAGCTTTCTTT. As protein: CASSLSPGREAFF.